The rows below give T cell receptor beta chains drawn from one sample of a study of blood T cell repertoires in COVID-19. TCRdb keeps only in-frame clones here, not all; method: immunoSEQ multiplex PCR. The profile shows 80,000 to 100,000 clones, 70% to 90% of them singletons. The sample consisted of peripheral blood. The receptors shown here come from a woman older than 75 with acute or convalescent COVID-19. CDR3s leave out the opening cysteine and the closing phenylalanine or tryptophan. Fields, in order: clone size, V gene, J gene, CDR3 protein. A clone size is listed for some rows: how often the clone was seen (once, few, many), or a class if it is expanded.

clone size: -
V gene: TRBV15
J gene: TRBJ2-2
CDR3 protein: ATSRGGTAGPGELF

clone size: -
V gene: TRBV6-5
J gene: TRBJ2-7
CDR3 protein: ASSKAGALPYEQY

clone size: -
V gene: TRBV6-9
J gene: TRBJ2-7
CDR3 protein: ASSYEEGQGAAAYEQY

clone size: -
V gene: TRBV29-1
J gene: TRBJ1-2
CDR3 protein: SVGSPNYGYT

clone size: -
V gene: TRBV23-1
J gene: TRBJ2-7
CDR3 protein: ASSHDARPGYEQY

clone size: -
V gene: TRBV7-9
J gene: TRBJ2-1
CDR3 protein: ASSFSPGSNEQF

clone size: -
V gene: TRBV5-1
J gene: TRBJ2-1
CDR3 protein: ASSTWTSGGTYF

clone size: -
V gene: TRBV4-1
J gene: TRBJ2-7
CDR3 protein: ASSPTRAGGPSEQY

clone size: -
V gene: TRBV12-5
J gene: TRBJ2-7
CDR3 protein: ASGPPLTGFYEQY

clone size: once
V gene: TRBV19
J gene: TRBJ2-1
CDR3 protein: ASKSGGDSYNEQF

clone size: -
V gene: TRBV5-6
J gene: TRBJ2-5
CDR3 protein: ASSLLTGQETQY

clone size: -
V gene: TRBV18
J gene: TRBJ2-1
CDR3 protein: ASSPWSSGELYNEQF

clone size: -
V gene: TRBV10-3
J gene: TRBJ2-7
CDR3 protein: AISARTNYEQY

clone size: once
V gene: TRBV27
J gene: TRBJ2-5
CDR3 protein: ASPTYLRETQY

clone size: once
V gene: TRBV27
J gene: TRBJ2-7
CDR3 protein: ASSPRTSHEQY

clone size: -
V gene: TRBV5-1
J gene: TRBJ2-2
CDR3 protein: ASSPRAGGSNTGELF

clone size: few
V gene: TRBV3-1/TRBV3-2
J gene: TRBJ2-5
CDR3 protein: ASSQVNRGIGETQY

clone size: -
V gene: TRBV24-1
J gene: TRBJ2-3
CDR3 protein: ATRLTGGKTDTQY

clone size: -
V gene: TRBV2
J gene: TRBJ2-4
CDR3 protein: ASSPRQGANIQY

clone size: -
V gene: TRBV6-5
J gene: TRBJ1-2
CDR3 protein: ASSPDRGPNYGYT

clone size: -
V gene: TRBV5-1
J gene: TRBJ2-3
CDR3 protein: ASSFGQSTDTQY

clone size: -
V gene: TRBV4-1
J gene: TRBJ1-1
CDR3 protein: ASSPLQGQGNTEAF

clone size: -
V gene: TRBV7-6
J gene: TRBJ1-1
CDR3 protein: ASSLQQNTEAF

clone size: -
V gene: TRBV2
J gene: TRBJ2-7
CDR3 protein: ASTLGAGGLHGEQY

clone size: -
V gene: TRBV28
J gene: TRBJ1-2
CDR3 protein: ASSPPGTARGGYT

clone size: -
V gene: TRBV21-1
J gene: TRBJ1-4
CDR3 protein: ASSKAQGCEKLF

clone size: -
V gene: TRBV3-1/TRBV3-2
J gene: TRBJ1-2
CDR3 protein: ASSTPGTGVGGYT

clone size: few
V gene: TRBV6-6
J gene: TRBJ1-4
CDR3 protein: ASSYGVGPVNEKLF

clone size: -
V gene: TRBV29-1
J gene: TRBJ1-1
CDR3 protein: SVRRDTNTEAF

clone size: -
V gene: TRBV6-1
J gene: TRBJ1-2
CDR3 protein: ASSGQGIGGHRGYT

clone size: -
V gene: TRBV12-3/TRBV12-4
J gene: TRBJ1-4
CDR3 protein: ASSLRENEKLF

clone size: -
V gene: TRBV5-4
J gene: TRBJ1-1
CDR3 protein: ASGGRVNTEAF

clone size: few
V gene: TRBV2
J gene: TRBJ2-7
CDR3 protein: ASRGDTYEQY

clone size: -
V gene: TRBV28
J gene: TRBJ1-2
CDR3 protein: ASSLGPSGYT

clone size: -
V gene: TRBV4-2
J gene: TRBJ2-7
CDR3 protein: ASSQERRVVHEQY